This T cell receptor (beta chain) was retrieved from a study of blood T cells in healthy people across ages (dated by TCRdb to the mid-2010s). For the study in its entirety: In model experiments, template switching captured about one uniquely barcoded TCR beta cDNA molecule for every two T cells. Using deep sequencing normalized with unique cDNA molecular identifiers, the study measured how TCR beta repertoire diversity changes with age. The donors were split into four age groups: young (average around 15 years), middle-aged (roughly 39), aged (62) and long-lived (over 80). Donors of different ages were randomly distributed across sequencing lanes to avoid experimental bias. The study analyzed two additional independent replicas of 1 million unique cDNA reads from the same blood draw for two donors, one aged 18 to 29 and one aged 80 or older.

CDR1 and CDR2, looked up from the germline V gene, are SGHTA and FQGTGA. The CDR3 starts with the cysteine, ends with the phenylalanine, and has 15 residues. Kept here is only the CDR3 DNA, which spans 45 bases and is read in frame from base 1. This clonotype has just a few counts. Its binding antigen is unknown. A read error is possible here, since a much larger clone lies one base away. The donors were roughly 38 Caucasian individuals from Russia, aged about 6 to 100 years, who were systemically healthy. About 9.6 milliliters of peripheral blood were collected from each donor into EDTA-treated Vacutainer tubes. Ficoll-Paque density-gradient centrifugation was used to isolate PBMCs, with at least 6 million per sample. Trizol reagent was used to extract total RNA from PBMCs, with at least 6 micrograms per sample. For every donor, an aliquot of PBMCs went through flow cytometry to measure the percentages of naive CD45RAhigh/CD27high T cells.

Points the paper makes about the study in general: Compared with the aged group, the long-lived group had more naive CD4+ T cells, fewer expanded clones and increased TCR diversity, a pattern suggesting age selection. Bulk unsorted PBMC profiling prevented conclusive comparison of naive and antigen-experienced compartments. Observed TCR beta diversity correlated strongly with the percentage of naive T cells measured by flow cytometry. Observed TCR beta diversity per million T cells fell roughly linearly with age, and a significant reduction was already apparent by age roughly 40. Estimates of total diversity based on one million sequenced T cells were regarded as lower bounds and as underestimates. The CMV infection status of donors was not known, potentially confounding age-related changes in expanded clonotypes.

The library came from 5' RACE. The sequencer listed for this sample is Illumina HiSeq 2500. The second PCR ran for about 7 to 11 cycles and used a J-beta primer mix along with a sample-barcoded 5' primer. A unique molecular identifier was introduced onto each TCR beta cDNA molecule by a template-switch 5' adaptor carrying 12 random nucleotides. At least 2.5 million CDR3-containing paired-end reads were obtained from each sample. All of the RNA was converted into first-strand cDNA using the Mint cDNA synthesis kit, with a TRBC-specific oligonucleotide serving as the primer. After uracil-DNA glycosylase treatment, a first 18-cycle PCR used universal primers M1SS and BC2_uni_R on all cDNA. In the original analysis: For normalization, 1 million high-quality reads, each with a distinct molecular identifier, were randomly selected from each sample. Instead of being binned into consensus sequences, reads with shared molecular identifiers were discarded. CDR3 identification, clonotype clustering and error correction used MiTCR with a Q25 quality threshold and the strictest error-elimination algorithm. A nonparametric unseen species model with Euler transformation was used to estimate lower-bound total TCR beta diversity. In-frame beta chains were kept once TCRdb had trimmed the public reads at Q25 with fastp and called clones with MiXCR. Identical CDR3 protein sequences are pooled into one entry, listed with their most common genes and DNA. The V and J calls here are based on TCRdb, not the publication. The sample records around 670,000 distinct CDR3 sequences, approximately 30% of which are singletons. Of the sample, around a sixth is held by the ten largest clones.

The chain couples TRBV7-3 to TRBJ2-3; the D call is possibly TRBD1 or TRBD2, each sharing 6 bases. What was sequenced was blood. The TCR originated in a woman older than 75 in good health. The CDR3 reads CASSLRWGATGTQYF. The DNA is TGTGCCAGCAGCTTACGTTGGGGGGCAACAGGTACGCAGTATTTT.